The 29 T cell receptor beta chains below were found in one sample sequenced in a study of regulatory T cells in long-lasting Graves disease. Through Arm-PCR of CDR3 regions and iRepertoire HTBI primers, TCR beta libraries were built. From the multiplex PCR reads, TCRdb called clonotypes with MiXCR, one entry per CDR3 protein. The sample lists 400,000 to 500,000 distinct CDR3 sequences, around 20% occurring once. Indicated time point: persistent/refractory GD, antithyroid drugs over 5 years with positive TRAb. The TCR library used RNA extracted from PBMCs. This sample comprised peripheral blood mononuclear cells (PBMCs), obtained when the disease was refractory, from a patient treated with antithyroid drugs. Receptors were obtained from a female donor with Graves disease.

The J gene is TRBJ2-1, the V gene TRBV28, with 8 bases fitting TRBD2. The germline V gene has CDR1 MDHEN and CDR2 SYDVKM. With 3 bases clipped from V and 8 bases from J, the junction kept 9 bases outside the gene matches. CDR3 size: 15 residues. The CDR3 nucleotides read TGTGCCAGCAGTTTCAGCGGGAGAGCTCCTCATGAGCAGTTCTTC. It translates to CASSFSGRAPHEQFF.

This clonotype was observed a handful of times. The chain links TRBV20-1 to TRBJ1-1; D may be TRBD1 (6 bases). The germline V gene encodes CDR1 DFQATT and CDR2 SNEGSKA (reference sequence). The CDR3 is 12 residues long. Deletions cut 0 bases from V and 11 bases from J, with 13 bases between. The CDR3 DNA follows: TGCAGTGCTAGAGATCAGGGGCAGGTGGCTTTCTTT. This sequence encodes CSARDQGQVAFF.

This clonotype was recorded many times. The chain recombines TRBV28 with TRBJ2-2; D might be TRBD2 (6 bases). In germline, CDR1 is MDHEN, CDR2 SYDVKM. The CDR3 extends over 17 amino acids. V was trimmed by 8 bases and J by 5 bases, leaving 24 bases between them. The CDR3 sequence: CASRPGRAGLGTGELFF. CDR3 in DNA: TGTGCCAGCCGCCCGGGAAGGGCGGGATTAGGGACCGGGGAGCTGTTTTTT.

This clonotype was recorded many times. The gene calls are TRBV28 and TRBJ1-1; D not certain. Germline V CDR1 and CDR2: MDHEN, SYDVKM. With 3 bases removed from V and 8 bases from J, the gap between germline ends came to 10 bases. The CDR3 covers 12 residues. The CDR3 bases are TGTGCCAGCAGTTTTTTGATGGTCGAAGCTTTCTTT. As protein: CASSFLMVEAFF. Together with reference TRBV28 and TRBJ1-1, the CDR3 gives the full variable domain: DVKVTQSSRYLVKRTGEKVFLECVQDMDHENMFWYRQDPGLGLRLIYFSYDVKMKEKGDIPEGYSVSREKKERFSLILESASTNQTSMYLCASSFLMVEAFFGQGTRLTVV.

The V and J genes are TRBV3-1 and TRBJ2-6; 7 bases align to TRBD1. The CDR3 is 17 amino acids. The germline V gene has CDR1 LGHDT and CDR2 YNNKEL (reference sequence). Losses at the gene ends were 1 base for V and 2 bases for J; bases not matched to a gene: 5. DNA of the CDR3: TGTGCCAGCAGCCAAGTCGGCAGGGGGACTGGGGCCAACGTCCTGACTTTC. Translation gives CASSQVGRGTGANVLTF.

The chain is built from TRBV28 and TRBJ2-7; D assignment may be TRBD1 or TRBD2 (5 bases each). The CDR3 covers 17 residues. The germline V and J ends were trimmed by 6 bases and 3 bases, with 24 bases remaining between them. CDR1 MDHEN and CDR2 SYDVKM come from the germline V gene. CDR3 coding DNA: TGTGCCAGCAGCTTAGTAGAGGGGTCATCTGGGAGCTACGAGCAGTACTTC. Translation gives CASSLVEGSSGSYEQYF. Full variable domain (rest looked up from reference TRBV28 and TRBJ2-7): DVKVTQSSRYLVKRTGEKVFLECVQDMDHENMFWYRQDPGLGLRLIYFSYDVKMKEKGDIPEGYSVSREKKERFSLILESASTNQTSMYLCASSLVEGSSGSYEQYFGPGTRLTVT.

This clonotype was observed many times. This chain connects TRBV6-2 or TRBV6-3 to TRBJ1-1; D is uncertain. From germline, CDR1 is MNHEY and CDR2 SVGEGT. This CDR3 is 15 amino acids long. V was cut by 2 bases and J by 3 bases, with 13 bases left in between. This chain's CDR3 is CASSYPGGRDTEAFF. Here the CDR3 DNA reads TGTGCCAGCAGTTACCCGGGAGGGCGGGACACTGAAGCTTTCTTT.

V is TRBV20-1 and J is TRBJ2-3; possibly TRBD2 for D (5 bases). CDR3 length equals 14 residues. Trimming removed 1 base at V and 2 bases at J, with 10 bases between. In germline, CDR1 is DFQATT, CDR2 SNEGSKA (reference sequence). The CDR3 nucleotides are TGCAGTGCTAGAGCCGCGGGCCCCACAGATACGCAGTATTTT. It encodes CSARAAGPTDTQYF.

This clonotype was found a few times. The chain has TRBV5-6 and TRBJ1-2; 8 bases are a match to TRBD1. The CDR3 is 15 residues long. Germline-derived CDR1 and CDR2 are SGHDT and YYEEEE. V shed 0 bases and J 4 bases; nucleotides not matched to a gene: 5. The CDR3 sequence is CASSLGQGSVYGYTF. The CDR3 DNA follows: TGTGCCAGCAGCTTGGGACAGGGGAGTGTCTATGGCTACACCTTC.

The sample holds a few counts of this clonotype. V gene TRBV19 combines with J gene TRBJ2-5; perhaps D is TRBD1 or TRBD2 (5 bases each). The CDR3 is 14 residues long. The V gene's germline CDR1 is LNHDA and CDR2 SQIVND (reference sequence). Deletions cut 5 bases from V and 2 bases from J, with 12 bases between. CDR3 DNA: TGTGCCAGTAGTCGTCAGGGAGAACAAGAGACCCAGTACTTC. Protein sequence: CASSRQGEQETQYF.

The table lists this clonotype with many counts. This chain connects TRBV28 to TRBJ2-5; no definite D call. Trimming removed 3 bases at V and 0 bases at J, with 5 bases between. The germline gives CDR1 MDHEN, CDR2 SYDVKM. This CDR3 region has 13 residues. CDR3 nucleotides: TGTGCCAGCAGTTTCCGGTACCAAGAGACCCAGTACTTC. This sequence encodes CASSFRYQETQYF. The full variable domain, in which reference TRBV28 and TRBJ2-5 provide the parts outside the CDR3, is DVKVTQSSRYLVKRTGEKVFLECVQDMDHENMFWYRQDPGLGLRLIYFSYDVKMKEKGDIPEGYSVSREKKERFSLILESASTNQTSMYLCASSFRYQETQYFGPGTRLLVL.

Concerning this clonotype itself: Since a much larger clone is just one base distant, this may be a read error. The chain employs TRBV7-2 and TRBJ2-7, with D possibly TRBD1 on 6 matching bases. This CDR3 is 14 amino acids long. Germline-derived CDR1 and CDR2 are SGHTA and FQGNSA. CDR3 DNA sequence: TGTGCCAGCAGCTTAGGGGGGCTTAACTACGAGCAGCACTTC. It translates to CASSLGGLNYEQHF.

This clonotype was counted a few times. The rearrangement uses TRBV7-2 and TRBJ2-1; 10 nucleotides align to TRBD2. V gave up 5 bases and J gave up 4 bases; unmatched junction bases: 5. The CDR3 totals 15 residues. CDR1 is SGHTA and CDR2 is FQGNSA in the germline V gene. Here the CDR3 reads CASSQGTSVYNEQFF. CDR3 DNA: TGTGCCAGCAGCCAAGGGACTAGCGTTTACAATGAGCAGTTCTTC.

The V call is TRBV14, the J call TRBJ2-5; D ambiguous. The germline gives CDR1 SGHDN, CDR2 FVKESK. V gave up 2 bases and J gave up 7 bases, with 11 bases separating them. This CDR3 spans 13 amino acids. The CDR3 DNA is TGTGCCAGCAGCCAATCGTCGTCGGGGACCCAGTACTTC. It specifies CASSQSSSGTQYF.

The V gene is TRBV6-5, the J gene TRBJ2-2; 10 bases are shared with TRBD2. The CDR3 consists of 18 residues. V shed 0 bases, J shed 4 bases, and the junction held 8 bases outside the gene matches. Germline assignment: CDR1 MNHEY and CDR2 SVGAGI. The CDR3 nucleotides read TGTGCCAGCAGTTACTCATACCTAGCGGGAGTATTCACCGGGGAGCTGTTTTTT. Translating it yields CASSYSYLAGVFTGELFF.

This clonotype has just a few counts. The gene calls are TRBV7-2 and TRBJ2-5; D perhaps matches TRBD1 (5 bases). The V gene lost 2 bases and the J gene lost 2 bases, with 9 bases spanning the gap. The CDR3 spans 14 residues. Germline V CDR1 and CDR2: SGHTA, FQGNSA. The CDR3 nucleotides are TGTGCCAGCAGCTTAATTTCAGGGCAAGAGACCCAGTACTTC. It encodes CASSLISGQETQYF.

This clonotype was seen ten or more times. The chain has TRBV6-5 and TRBJ1-2; 7 bases match TRBD1. Germline V gives CDR1 MNHEY, CDR2 SVGAGI. CDR3 length: 13 amino acids. V lost 4 bases, J lost 7 bases, and 6 bases stayed unmatched. The CDR3: CASSSQGGIGYTF. The CDR3 DNA reads TGTGCCAGCAGTTCCCAGGGGGGGATTGGCTACACCTTC.

Points on this clonotype: The junction departs from germline at one end; a sequencing error may be responsible. The chain carries TRBV5-1 and TRBJ2-2, with D perhaps TRBD1 or TRBD2 (5 bases each). CDR1 and CDR2 from the germline V gene are SGHRS and YFSETQ. This CDR3 region has 15 residues. The DNA of the CDR3 is TGTGCCAGCAGCTCCGGGGCTCTCTTAACCGGGGAGCTGTTTTTT. This encodes CASSSGALLTGELFF.

This clonotype has only a few counts. J is TRBJ1-6 and V is TRBV6-1; D uncertain. Trimming removed 6 bases from V and 3 bases from J, with 12 bases in between. The germline gives CDR1 MNHNS, CDR2 SASEGT. This CDR3 comprises 15 residues. The CDR3 DNA sequence: TGTGCCAGCAGCTCCGGGAGCCTCTATAATTCACCCCTCCACTTT. Its translation is CASSSGSLYNSPLHF.

This clonotype was seen only a few times. V gene TRBV7-6 combines with J gene TRBJ2-7; possibly TRBD1 or TRBD2 for D (7 bases each). V gave up 5 bases and J gave up 2 bases, with 19 bases separating them. This CDR3 region has 16 residues. Germline V gives CDR1 SGHVS, CDR2 FNYEAQ. The CDR3 DNA sequence: TGTGCCAGCAGCCAAGGGGGCGGGAGCGAAACCTACGAGCAGTACTTC. Protein: CASSQGGGSETYEQYF.

There are a few counts of this clonotype. A read error may be the cause here, since a much bigger clone is one base away. The genes are TRBV12-3 or TRBV12-4 and TRBJ2-7; the match to TRBD1 covers 10 bases. CDR3 length equals 15 residues. The CDR3 sequence is CASGLTGTGVSEQYF. The DNA for the CDR3 is TGTGCCAGCGGTTTGACCGGGACAGGGGTTTCCGAGCAGTACTTC.

At least ten counts were recorded for this clonotype. The chain links TRBV20-1 to TRBJ2-7; 7 positions agree with TRBD1. Trimming took 2 bases from V and 6 from J; bases not matched to a gene: 13. The CDR3 spans 15 residues. CDR1 and CDR2 (germline): DFQATT, SNEGSKA (reference sequence). CDR3 sequence: CSARPPGTAQVEQYF. The CDR3 DNA sequence: TGCAGTGCTAGACCTCCCGGGACAGCTCAGGTCGAGCAGTACTTC.

This clonotype came up a few times. This rearrangement joins TRBV18 to TRBJ1-2, with 7 bases identical to TRBD1. Trimming at V came to 3 bases and at J to 3 bases, leaving 4 bases not matched to a gene. This CDR3 has 14 amino acids. CDR1 and CDR2 (germline): KGHSH, LQKENI. CDR3 coding DNA: TGTGCCAGCTCACCGGACAGGAGGGACTATGGCTACACCTTC. Translating it yields CASSPDRRDYGYTF.

This clonotype was counted ten times or more. The CDR3 region is CASSYLNRLQGGGYTF. The CDR3 DNA reads as TGTGCCAGCAGTTATCTCAATCGACTACAGGGTGGTGGCTACACCTTC. V gene TRBV28 combines with J gene TRBJ1-2, with a weak D call TRBD1 (6 bases). V lost 4 bases and J lost 7, with 22 bases in between. The germline gives CDR1 MDHEN, CDR2 SYDVKM. CDR3 length: 16 residues.

A remark on this clonotype: Sequence at one end of the junction differs from germline and may be a read error. This chain connects TRBV11-1 to TRBJ2-7, with 16 nucleotides matching TRBD2. Germline CDR1 and CDR2: SGHAT and FQDESV (reference sequence). The CDR3 length is 18 residues. CDR3 protein: CASSQAGTSGRAYHEQYF. The CDR3 region has the DNA TGCGCCAGCAGCCAAGCCGGGACTAGCGGGAGGGCTTACCACGAGCAGTACTTC.

Points on this clonotype: A read error may account for a junction end that differs from germline. The chain carries TRBV12-3 or TRBV12-4 and TRBJ2-1; 7 positions agree with TRBD2. The CDR3 covers 17 residues. The CDR3 region is CAGSLSGALGPKNEQFF. The CDR3 DNA reads as TGTGCCGGCAGTTTAAGCGGGGCCTTAGGACCAAAAAATGAGCAGTTCTTC.

The chain couples TRBV27 to TRBJ2-2; D unclear. Germline CDR1 MNHEY, CDR2 SMNVEV (reference sequence). Deletions cut 5 bases from V and 6 bases from J, with 16 bases between. This CDR3 has 15 residues. In DNA form, the CDR3 reads TGTGCCAGCAGTCCTGACTGGGTCGGGTCCGGGGAGCTGTTTTTT. Translation gives CASSPDWVGSGELFF.

Only a few counts were recorded for this clonotype. V usage is TRBV5-6 and J usage is TRBJ2-7; tentative D call: TRBD1 (6 bases). Trimming took off 2 bases at V and 3 bases at J, with 12 bases between the two ends. The CDR3 sequence is 14 residues long. Germline CDR1 and CDR2: SGHDT and YYEEEE. The CDR3 spells CASSFGQPLYEQYF. DNA of the CDR3: TGTGCCAGCAGCTTTGGACAGCCACTCTACGAGCAGTACTTC.

This rearrangement joins TRBV20-1 to TRBJ2-1, with a possible D match to TRBD2 (6 bases). The CDR3 covers 14 residues. The V gene lost 7 bases and the J gene lost 4 bases, with 17 bases spanning the gap. CDR1 and CDR2 (germline): DFQATT, SNEGSKA (reference sequence). CDR3 in amino acids: CSGRAPRKYNEQFF. CDR3 sequence (DNA): TGCAGTGGGAGGGCTCCCCGAAAATACAATGAGCAGTTCTTC.